Below, one T cell receptor (beta chain) is given with its context. CDR1 is SGHRS and CDR2 is YFSETQ in the germline V gene. The CDR3 sequence is 15 residues long. The V segment lost 8 bases and the J segment 0 bases; nucleotides outside the gene matches: 7. The assay was immunoSEQ multiplex PCR, and TCRdb's table has in-frame clones only and misses some. Among some 88,000 clones listed, 92% were seen once. The data derive from a study of T cell responses to AZD1222 COVID-19 vaccine. The gene calls are TRBV5-1 and TRBJ1-1, with TRBD1 matching over 10 bases. The source is an adult in good health. The sequencing used peripheral blood, collected on day 0 of AZD1222 vaccination. CDR3 protein: CARPGTGEVNTEAFF. In DNA form, the CDR3 reads TGCGCCAGGCCCGGGACAGGGGAAGTGAACACTGAAGCTTTCTTT.